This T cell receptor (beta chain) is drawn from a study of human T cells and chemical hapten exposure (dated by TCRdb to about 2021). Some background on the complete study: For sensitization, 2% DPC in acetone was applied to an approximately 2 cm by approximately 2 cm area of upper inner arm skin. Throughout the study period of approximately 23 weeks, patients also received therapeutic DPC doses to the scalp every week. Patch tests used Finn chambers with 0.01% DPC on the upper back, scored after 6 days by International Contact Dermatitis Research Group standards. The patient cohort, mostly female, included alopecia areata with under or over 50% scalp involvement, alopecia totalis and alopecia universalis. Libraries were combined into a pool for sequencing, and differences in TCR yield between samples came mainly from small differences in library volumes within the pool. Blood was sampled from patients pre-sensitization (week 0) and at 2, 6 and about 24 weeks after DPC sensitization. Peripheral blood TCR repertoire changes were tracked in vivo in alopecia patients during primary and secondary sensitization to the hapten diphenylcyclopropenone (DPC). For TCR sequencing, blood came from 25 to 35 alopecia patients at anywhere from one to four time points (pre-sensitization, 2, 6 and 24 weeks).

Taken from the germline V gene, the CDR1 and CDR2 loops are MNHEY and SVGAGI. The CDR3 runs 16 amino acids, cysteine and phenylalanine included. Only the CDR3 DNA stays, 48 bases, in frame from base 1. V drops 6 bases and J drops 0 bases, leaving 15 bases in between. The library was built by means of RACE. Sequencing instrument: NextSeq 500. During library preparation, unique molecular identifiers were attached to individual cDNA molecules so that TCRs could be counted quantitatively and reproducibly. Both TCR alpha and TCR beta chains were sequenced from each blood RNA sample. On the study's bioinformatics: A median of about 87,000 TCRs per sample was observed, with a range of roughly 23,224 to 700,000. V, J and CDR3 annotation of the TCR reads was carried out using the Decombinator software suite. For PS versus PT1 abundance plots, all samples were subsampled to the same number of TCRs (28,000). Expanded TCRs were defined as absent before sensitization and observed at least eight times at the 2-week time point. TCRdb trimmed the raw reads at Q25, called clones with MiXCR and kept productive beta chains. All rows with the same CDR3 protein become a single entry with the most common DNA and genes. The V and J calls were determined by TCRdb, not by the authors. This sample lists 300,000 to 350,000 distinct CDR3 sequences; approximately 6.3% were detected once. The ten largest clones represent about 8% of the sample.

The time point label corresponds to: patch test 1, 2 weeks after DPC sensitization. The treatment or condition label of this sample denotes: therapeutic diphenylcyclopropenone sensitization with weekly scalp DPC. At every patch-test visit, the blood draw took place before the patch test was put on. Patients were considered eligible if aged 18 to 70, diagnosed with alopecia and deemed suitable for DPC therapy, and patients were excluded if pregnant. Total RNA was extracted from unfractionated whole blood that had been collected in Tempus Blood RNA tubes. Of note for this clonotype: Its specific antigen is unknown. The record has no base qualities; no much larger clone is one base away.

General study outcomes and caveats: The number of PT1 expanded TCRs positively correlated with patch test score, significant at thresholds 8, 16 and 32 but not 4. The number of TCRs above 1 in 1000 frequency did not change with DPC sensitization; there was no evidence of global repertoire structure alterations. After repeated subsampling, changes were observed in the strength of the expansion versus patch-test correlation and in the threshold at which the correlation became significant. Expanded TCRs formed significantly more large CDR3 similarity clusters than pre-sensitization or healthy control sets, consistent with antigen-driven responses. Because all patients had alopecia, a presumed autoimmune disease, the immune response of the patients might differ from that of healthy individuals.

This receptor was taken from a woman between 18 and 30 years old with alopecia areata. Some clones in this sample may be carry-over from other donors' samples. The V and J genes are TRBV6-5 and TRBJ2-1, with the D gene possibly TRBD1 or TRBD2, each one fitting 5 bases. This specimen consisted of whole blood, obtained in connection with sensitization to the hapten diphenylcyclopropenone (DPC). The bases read TGTGCCAGCAGCAGCCTCTGGGGGAGCTCCTACAATGAGCAGTTCTTC. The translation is CASSSLWGSSYNEQFF.